The clone carrying this TCR beta chain was found a few times. Its antigen is not identified. Only in-frame clones appear in the TCRdb table, and some are missing; sequencing was by immunoSEQ multiplex PCR. Here the sample spans under 110,000 clones, approximately 86% being singletons. This sample stems from a study of T cell responses to AZD1222 COVID-19 vaccine. The study's findings and limits: The breadth and depth of Spike-specific TCRs increased once two AZD1222 doses had been given.

Trimming stripped 7 bases from V and 0 bases from J, with 13 bases between. The CDR3 contains 13 residues. Germline V gene lookup returns CDR1 SQVTM and CDR2 ANQGSEA. The sample here was peripheral blood, taken on day 0 of AZD1222 vaccination. This clonotype was sampled from an adult in good health. The chain combines TRBV29-1 with TRBJ2-7, with D perhaps TRBD1 (5 bases). The CDR3 sequence is CSGVGAYSYEQYF. DNA of the CDR3: TGCAGCGGGGTAGGGGCCTACTCCTACGAGCAGTACTTC.